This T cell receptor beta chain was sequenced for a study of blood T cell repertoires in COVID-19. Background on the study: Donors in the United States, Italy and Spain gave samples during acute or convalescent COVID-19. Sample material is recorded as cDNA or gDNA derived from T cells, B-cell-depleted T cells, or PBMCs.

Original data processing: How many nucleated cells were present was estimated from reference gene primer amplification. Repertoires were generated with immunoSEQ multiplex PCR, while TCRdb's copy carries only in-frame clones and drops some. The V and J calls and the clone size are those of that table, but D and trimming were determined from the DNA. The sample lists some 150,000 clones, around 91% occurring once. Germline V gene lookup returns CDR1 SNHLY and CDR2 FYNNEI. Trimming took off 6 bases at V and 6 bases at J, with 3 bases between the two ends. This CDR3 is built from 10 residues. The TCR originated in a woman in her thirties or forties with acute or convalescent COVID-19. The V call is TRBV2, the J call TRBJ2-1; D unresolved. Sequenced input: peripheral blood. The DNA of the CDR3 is TGTGCCAGCAGCCGCAATGAGCAGTTCTTC. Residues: CASSRNEQFF. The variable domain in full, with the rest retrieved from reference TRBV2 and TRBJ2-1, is EPEVTQTPSHQVTQMGQEVILRCVPISNHLYFYWYRQILGQKVEFLVSFYNNEISEKSEIFDDQFSVERPDGSNFTLKIRSTKLEDSAMYFCASSRNEQFFGPGTRLTVL.